This entry features one T cell receptor beta chain sequence. Its antigen is currently not known. Per-base quality was not reported, and no clone a single base away is much larger than it. TCRbeta CDR3 regions were amplified from genomic DNA using the immunoSEQ Assay, a bias-controlled multiplex PCR. On the authors' methods: Nucleated cell counts per sample were estimated from amplification of reference gene primers within the assay. To quantify the absolute abundance of each unique TCRbeta CDR3 rearrangement, sequence reads were collapsed and filtered. For each sample, productive Simpson clonality was calculated as the square root of Simpson's diversity index over productive rearrangements. Sourced from immuneACCESS, this table was stored by TCRdb with only in-frame sequences that have V and J called. A share of the clones is absent; for the studies checked, an unresolved V gene accounts for under half, and the remainder has no known explanation. V and J calls and clone size come straight from that table; D and trimming were deduced from the DNA. The sample table holds roughly 130,000 clones, of which around 89% were seen once. The top ten clonotypes cover approximately 2.4% of the sample.

From cysteine to phenylalanine, the CDR3 is 15 amino acids long. The CDR3 DNA has 45 bases and is translated from base 1. V is cut back by 3 bases and J by 3 bases, with 7 bases in the junction unmatched. The germline V gene specifies MGHDK as CDR1 and SYGVNS as CDR2. The data originate from a study of blood T cell repertoires in COVID-19 (dated by TCRdb to the early 2020s). Broadly, across the study: Samples from collaborators originated in the United States, Italy and Spain and spanned both the acute and convalescent phases of COVID-19. The repertoires were released in a freely available public database intended as a resource for research on the immune response to SARS-CoV-2. The dataset comprised deeply sampled blood TCRbeta repertoires from subjects exposed to, actively infected with, or recovered from COVID-19. The prospective study material was composed of cDNA or gDNA derived from T cells, B-cell-depleted T cells, or PBMCs. The sample metadata nearly always contained a de-identified subject ID, COVID-19 status, age in years and sex. Where available, HLA class I and class II types were obtained from metadata supplied by the sample provider rather than from assay-based typing. Samples were obtained from the ongoing ImmuneRACE study (first 160 participants) and from 1,200 or so subjects provided by 6 global collaborators. The study at large found these results: The amount of clinical and demographic metadata varied by source and participant and was provided uncurated.

One collaborating source in Seattle enrolled patients while the patients were actively infected and followed the patients over time throughout the course of disease. Each collaborating institution followed its own protocols to collect whole blood in K2EDTA tubes. Collaborator samples were shipped for TCRbeta analysis as frozen whole blood, isolated PBMCs, or DNA extracted from either sample type. The clonotype comes from a human donor with COVID-19, enrolled during active disease. The donor label of this sample is uncertain. The sequence is built from TRBV25-1 and TRBJ2-7, with 8 bases matching TRBD1. Material for sequencing was peripheral blood. The CDR3 amino acid sequence is: CASSDSGQGHYEQYF. The sequence in DNA is TGTGCCAGCAGTGATTCCGGACAGGGCCACTACGAGCAGTACTTC.